This passage covers 31 T cell receptor beta chains from one sample sequenced in a study of vaccination effects on CD4 cells after COVID-19. Profiled with immunoSEQ multiplex PCR; TCRdb holds only in-frame clones, not every one. The data show approximately 87,000 clones, around 74% seen once. These TCRs' antigens remain unknown. Antigen-specific CD4+ T cells were expanded with viral peptide pools in the ViraFEST assay before sequencing. It was after roughly 11 days of culture that CD4+ T cells were isolated. The source material was CD4+ T cells from PBMCs cultured with HCoV-229E spike peptides, sampled before COVID-19 vaccination. These receptor sequences come from a human donor who received a COVID-19 vaccine.

Here the CDR3 reads CATSDRKTGYTDTQYF. In nucleotides, the CDR3 is TGTGCCACCAGTGATAGGAAGACAGGGTACACAGATACGCAGTATTTT. The rearrangement joins TRBV24-1 to TRBJ2-3; 7 positions match TRBD1. The V gene end was trimmed by 3 bases and the J gene end by 2 bases; junction bases not matched to a gene: 7. Looked up from germline, CDR1 is KGHDR and CDR2 is SFDVKD. There are 16 residues in the CDR3.

DNA of the CDR3: TGTGCCTGGAGCCCTCCGAACACTGAAGCTTTCTTT. Its translation is CAWSPPNTEAFF. The rearrangement links TRBV30 to TRBJ1-1; D ambiguous. With 3 bases removed from V and 1 base from J, the gap between germline ends came to 6 bases. The CDR3 length is 12 residues. Germline V gives CDR1 GTSNPN, CDR2 SVGIG (reference sequence).

The V call is TRBV18, the J call TRBJ1-4; the D is unclear. V lost 3 bases, J lost 7 bases, and 18 bases lay in between. The CDR3 is 16 residues long. From germline, CDR1 is KGHSH and CDR2 LQKENI. The CDR3 loop is CASSPTRGIVGEKLFF. The CDR3 nucleotides read TGTGCCAGCTCACCTACCCGCGGGATCGTCGGTGAAAAACTGTTTTTT.

The rearrangement joins TRBV11-2 to TRBJ2-3, with D tentatively TRBD1 (6 bases). CDR1 is SGHAT, CDR2 FQNNGV, per germline. Trimming pared 7 bases from V and 6 bases from J, leaving 17 bases between. This CDR3 spans 14 amino acids. The DNA for the CDR3 is TGTGCCAGCACCCGGACCACAGGGTCTGATACGCAGTATTTT. Translated, it gives CASTRTTGSDTQYF.

This chain joins TRBV7-2 and TRBJ1-2; 9 nucleotides agree with TRBD1. The germline V gene encodes CDR1 SGHTA and CDR2 FQGNSA. The CDR3 has 15 amino acids. The V segment lost 4 bases and the J segment 4 bases; nucleotides outside the gene matches: 7. In DNA form, the CDR3 reads TGTGCCAGCAGCTCTGCCGGGACAGGGTTCTATGGCTACACCTTC. Protein sequence: CASSSAGTGFYGYTF. Based on the CDR3 plus reference TRBV7-2 and TRBJ1-2, the full variable domain is GAGVSQSPSNKVTEKGKDVELRCDPISGHTALYWYRQSLGQGLEFLIYFQGNSAPDKSGLPSDRFSAERTGGSVSTLTIQRTQQEDSAVYLCASSSAGTGFYGYTFGSGTRLTVV.

The gene calls are TRBV21-1 and TRBJ1-5; the table's D gene call, TRBD1, was not cross checked with the DNA. TRBV21-1 is flagged as a pseudogene. The CDR3 has 17 amino acids. The CDR3 coding sequence is TGTGCCAGCAGCCTAGGCCCCAGGGGTAGGGGCAATCAGCCCCAGCATTTT. It codes for CASSLGPRGRGNQPQHF.

This chain uses TRBV6-6 with TRBJ1-5; maybe TRBD1 (5 bases). V dropped 4 bases and J dropped 0 bases, with 7 bases sitting between them. The CDR3 length is 14 residues. The germline CDR1 and CDR2 sequences are MNHNY and SVGAGI (reference sequence). The CDR3 loop is CASSSGNSNQPQHF. DNA of the CDR3: TGTGCCAGCAGTTCAGGGAATAGCAATCAGCCCCAGCATTTT.

To note about this clone: Other DNA sequences in this sample translate to the same CDR3. The chain combines TRBV5-1 with TRBJ1-2, with TRBD1 matching 7 bases. Germline V gene lookup returns CDR1 SGHRS and CDR2 YFSETQ. The V gene end was trimmed by 0 bases and the J gene end by 3 bases; junction bases not matched to a gene: 2. The CDR3 is 14 amino acids. CDR3 amino acids: CASSLGQGDYGYTF. CDR3 nucleotide sequence: TGCGCCAGCAGCTTGGGGCAGGGGGACTATGGCTACACCTTC.

The rearrangement joins TRBV9 to TRBJ1-2; TRBD1 matches 7 bases. Germline CDR1 is SGDLS and CDR2 is YYNGEE. J gave up 8 bases and V 0 bases, and 10 bases lay outside the gene matches. The CDR3 length is 15 residues. This chain's CDR3 is CASSVGLTGVWGYTF. The DNA for the CDR3 is TGTGCCAGCAGCGTAGGCCTTACAGGGGTTTGGGGCTACACCTTC.

The rearrangement links TRBV12-3 or TRBV12-4 to TRBJ2-4; unclear D gene. The length of the CDR3 is 12 residues. V lost 6 bases and J 8 bases, leaving 11 bases between the germline ends. Here the CDR3 reads CASRYDGDIQYF. The CDR3 DNA follows: TGTGCCAGCAGGTACGATGGAGACATTCAGTACTTC.

The chain uses TRBV2 and TRBJ2-4, with 10 nucleotides matching TRBD2. CDR1 is SNHLY and CDR2 is FYNNEI in the germline V gene. The CDR3 is made up of 18 amino acids. V lost 2 bases and J lost 1; bases outside the gene matches: 8. As DNA, the CDR3 is TGTGCCAGCAGTGAAATGAGTAGCGGGGGGCTTGCCAAAAACATTCAGTACTTC. Translation gives CASSEMSSGGLAKNIQYF.

The rearrangement joins TRBV27 to TRBJ2-7; D is perhaps TRBD1 (5 bases). CDR1 is MNHEY and CDR2 is SMNVEV in the germline V gene (reference sequence). This CDR3 region has 14 residues. Trimming pared 2 bases from V and 1 base from J, leaving 9 bases between. CDR3 residues: CASSLMAGSYEQYV. CDR3 sequence (DNA): TGTGCCAGCAGTTTAATGGCAGGGTCCTACGAGCAGTACGTC.

The chain combines TRBV5-8 with TRBJ2-7; the match to TRBD1 covers 8 bases. The V gene end was trimmed by 2 bases and the J gene end by 5 bases; junction bases not matched to a gene: 12. There are 16 residues in the CDR3. Germline assignment: CDR1 SGHTS and CDR2 YDEGEE. The CDR3 DNA reads TGTGCCAGCAGCTTTGGAGGCCGGACAGGGATCCACGAGCAGTACGTC. This sequence encodes CASSFGGRTGIHEQYV.

The genes are TRBV24-1 and TRBJ2-3, with TRBD2 identical over 9 bases. Germline CDR1 KGHDR, CDR2 SFDVKD. This CDR3 is built from 15 residues. Trimming cost V 9 bases and J 0 bases; bases outside gene matches: 6. This chain's CDR3 is CATAGGAPSTDTQYF. In DNA, the CDR3 is TGTGCCACCGCGGGGGGGGCTCCTAGCACAGATACGCAGTATTTT.

The count of this clone is one. The rearrangement uses TRBV28 and TRBJ1-3, with 7 bases matching TRBD1. From germline, CDR1 is MDHEN and CDR2 SYDVKM. V lost 9 bases and J lost 0; bases outside the gene matches: 11. This CDR3 has 16 amino acids. The CDR3 protein is CASQTPGQTSGNTIYF. The CDR3 DNA reads TGTGCCAGTCAAACCCCGGGACAGACCTCTGGAAACACCATATATTTT.

The gene calls are TRBV19 and TRBJ2-3; the match to TRBD2 covers 12 bases. In germline, CDR1 is LNHDA, CDR2 SQIVND (reference sequence). The CDR3 loop spans 16 amino acids. The V gene end was trimmed by 4 bases and the J gene end by 5 bases; junction bases not matched to a gene: 7. The CDR3 is CASSKILAGGVDTQYF. For the CDR3, the DNA is TGTGCCAGTAGTAAAATACTAGCGGGGGGAGTAGATACGCAGTATTTT.

This clone has more than one count but fewer than ten. The rearrangement links TRBV5-8 to TRBJ1-1, with unresolved D. The CDR3 spans 15 residues. Trimming cost V 1 base and J 3 bases, with 13 bases left between them. The germline CDR1 and CDR2 sequences are SGHTS and YDEGEE. The CDR3 sequence is CASSLTDERDTEAFF. DNA for the CDR3: TGTGCCAGCAGCTTGACCGACGAAAGGGACACTGAAGCTTTCTTT.

The rearrangement uses TRBV5-1 and TRBJ1-5; D call uncertain. The CDR3 runs to 13 residues. Germline loops: CDR1 SGHRS, CDR2 YFSETQ. Trimming left V 3 bases short and J 4 bases short, with 8 bases between. The CDR3 is CASSWSGNQPQHF. The CDR3 bases are TGCGCCAGCAGCTGGAGTGGGAATCAGCCCCAGCATTTT.

The rearrangement links TRBV18 to TRBJ2-3, with D uncertain. Per germline, CDR1 KGHSH and CDR2 LQKENI. Deletions cut 3 bases from V and 0 bases from J, with 13 bases between. This CDR3 comprises 16 residues. CDR3 sequence: CASSPVVAYSTDTQYF. DNA of the CDR3: TGTGCCAGCTCACCGGTTGTGGCCTATAGCACAGATACGCAGTATTTT.

The chain combines TRBV27 with TRBJ2-1; no reliable D call. The V end was cut by 1 base, the J end by 8 bases, with 15 bases between. The CDR3 is 15 residues long. Germline lookup yields CDR1 MNHEY and CDR2 SMNVEV (reference sequence). The CDR3 sequence is CASSLLGKNVHEQFF. The CDR3 DNA reads as TGTGCCAGCAGTTTATTGGGGAAAAATGTCCATGAGCAGTTCTTC.

This rearrangement joins TRBV3-1 (or the pseudogene TRBV3-2) to TRBJ2-3; 8 nucleotides match TRBD1. The CDR3 is 15 residues long. CDR1 and CDR2 (germline): LGHDT, YNNKEL (reference sequence). Germline trimming cut 4 bases from V and 2 bases from J; bases unmatched to any gene: 5. The CDR3 DNA is TGTGCCAGCAGCCCTAGGACAGGGAACACAGATACGCAGTATTTT. Amino acids: CASSPRTGNTDTQYF.

This clone has a handful of counts. V usage is TRBV12-3 or TRBV12-4 and J usage is TRBJ1-2; 8 bases line up with TRBD1. The V segment lost 10 bases and the J segment 5 bases; nucleotides outside the gene matches: 9. The CDR3 loop spans 13 amino acids. The CDR3 is CATSRDRGYGYTF. The CDR3 DNA reads TGTGCCACCAGCCGCGACAGGGGTTATGGCTACACCTTC.

In this sample, this clone turned up once. The CDR3 loop is CAWSVADNYGYTF. CDR3 DNA sequence: TGTGCCTGGAGTGTCGCTGATAACTATGGCTACACCTTC. V usage is TRBV30 and J usage is TRBJ1-2; D gene ambiguous. Germline CDR1 and CDR2: GTSNPN and SVGIG (reference sequence). The germline V and J ends were trimmed by 0 bases and 1 base, with 6 bases remaining between them. The CDR3 is 13 residues long.

Comments on this clone: Germline is not matched at one junction end, which may reflect a read error. V gene TRBV2 combines with J gene TRBJ1-1; D call uncertain. There are 11 residues in the CDR3. Germline loops: CDR1 SNHLY, CDR2 FYNNEI. In DNA form, the CDR3 reads TGTGCCAGCAGTTCGCAGGCGCGACATCTATTT. Encoded protein: CASSSQARHLF.

This clone was recorded many times. The chain combines TRBV5-1 with TRBJ1-1, with D possibly TRBD1 on 6 matching bases. This CDR3 contains 24 residues. Germline CDR1 SGHRS, CDR2 YFSETQ. V was cut by 4 bases and J by 1 base, with 41 bases left in between. CDR3 region: CASSHPSGDLKSIGLEWKNTEAFF. The CDR3 DNA sequence: TGCGCCAGCAGCCACCCGTCAGGGGACCTAAAATCTATTGGCTTAGAGTGGAAGAACACTGAAGCTTTCTTT.

The V gene is TRBV24-1, the J gene TRBJ2-5; D not resolved. V lost 4 bases to trimming and J lost 1 base, with 12 bases between them. This CDR3 is built from 15 residues. Germline CDR1 reads KGHDR; CDR2 reads SFDVKD. CDR3 protein: CATSDNVATQETQYF. DNA of the CDR3: TGTGCCACCAGTGACAATGTCGCTACCCAAGAGACCCAGTACTTC.

Here the CDR3 reads CASSYDDNEQFF. DNA for the CDR3: TGTGCCAGCAGTTATGATGACAATGAGCAGTTCTTC. The chain recombines TRBV6-5 with TRBJ2-1; D is undetermined. The CDR3 contains 12 residues. The germline V and J ends were trimmed by 3 bases and 5 bases, with 5 bases remaining between them. Germline assignment: CDR1 MNHEY and CDR2 SVGAGI.

V is TRBV6-4 and J is TRBJ2-1; 10 bases align to TRBD2. The V segment lost 3 bases and the J segment 3 bases; nucleotides outside the gene matches: 5. Germline loops: CDR1 MRHNA, CDR2 SNTAGT. The CDR3 has 16 amino acids. The CDR3 DNA follows: TGTGCCAGCAGTGAACGGCCTAGCGGGGGCTACAATGAGCAGTTCTTC. Amino acids: CASSERPSGGYNEQFF.

This clone showed up just a few times. This rearrangement joins TRBV3-1 (or the pseudogene TRBV3-2) to TRBJ1-6; the match to TRBD1 covers 9 bases. Germline lookup yields CDR1 LGHDT and CDR2 YNNKEL (reference sequence). V shed 1 base and J 8 bases; nucleotides not matched to a gene: 6. The CDR3 consists of 16 residues. CDR3 DNA: TGTGCCAGCAGCCAAGGAACAGGGGGCAATTATTCACCCCTCCACTTT. Amino acid sequence: CASSQGTGGNYSPLHF.

The V call is TRBV4-2, the J call TRBJ2-7, with a tentative D call TRBD2 (5 bases). Trimming took off 0 bases at V and 1 base at J, with 16 bases between the two ends. This CDR3 contains 17 residues. Per the germline V gene, CDR1 is LGHNA and CDR2 is YNFKEQ. The CDR3 here is CASSQDLTGYSSYEQYV. CDR3 in DNA: TGTGCCAGCAGCCAAGATCTAACGGGGTATTCTTCCTACGAGCAGTACGTC.

The J gene is TRBJ1-1, the V gene TRBV30, with 7 bases identical to TRBD1. Germline values: CDR1 GTSNPN, CDR2 SVGIG (reference sequence). This CDR3 contains 13 residues. The V segment lost 2 bases and the J segment 1 base; nucleotides outside the gene matches: 1. The CDR3 sequence: CAWSRDRNTEAFF. The CDR3 nucleotides are TGTGCCTGGAGTCGGGACAGGAACACTGAAGCTTTCTTT.